This is a list of T cell receptor beta chains from one sample in a study of blood T cell repertoires in COVID-19. TCRdb keeps only in-frame clones here, not all; method: immunoSEQ multiplex PCR. Found here are around 130,000 clones, 85% to 90% of them singletons; the top ten hold roughly 18%. The specimen was peripheral blood. All receptors come from a man aged 50 to 59 with active or convalescent COVID-19. Each CDR3 is given with its conserved first and last residue. D genes are given only for firm matches. Some rows mark clone size as missing; the rest say once, few, many or name a class of expanded clone.

J gene	V gene	D gene	clone size	CDR3 DNA	CDR3 protein
TRBJ1-5	TRBV10-3	.	.	TGTGCCCTCGGCGCAGGGGATGGGCAGCCCCAGCATTTT	CALGAGDGQPQHF
TRBJ2-2	TRBV6-6	.	.	TGTGCCAGCAGTGGACGGGAGTTGAACACCGGGGAGCTGTTTTTT	CASSGRELNTGELFF
TRBJ1-4	TRBV6-5	.	.	TGTGCCAGCACCCAGGATCTTAATGAAAAACTGTTTTTT	CASTQDLNEKLFF
TRBJ2-1	TRBV9	TRBD2	.	TGTGCCAGCAGCAAGACTAGCGGGATAATTCGTGAGCAGTTCTTC	CASSKTSGIIREQFF
TRBJ2-2	TRBV4-3	.	.	TGCGCCAGCAGCCAGACCTACTATACCGGGGAGCTGTTTTTT	CASSQTYYTGELFF
TRBJ1-1	TRBV7-9	.	.	TGTGCCAGCAGCCTCACAGGGAGAGGTGAAGCTTTCTTT	CASSLTGRGEAFF
TRBJ1-3	TRBV28	.	.	TGTGCCAGCAGTTCCAACTCTGGAAACACCATATATTTT	CASSSNSGNTIYF
TRBJ2-5	TRBV29-1	.	.	TGCAGCGTCGCTACCTTTTACGACAGTAAAGAGACCCAGTACTTC	CSVATFYDSKETQYF
TRBJ1-5	TRBV3-1/TRBV3-2	.	.	TGTGCCAGCAGCCAAGATATCGGGCAGCCCCAGCATTTT	CASSQDIGQPQHF
TRBJ2-7	TRBV4-2	.	.	TGTGCCAGCAGCCTAAAGGAGCGACCAACCTACGAGCAGTACTTC	CASSLKERPTYEQYF
TRBJ2-1	TRBV5-1	.	.	TGCGCCAGCAGCGTCGGCCTACAGGGTACCACCTACAATGAGCAGTTCTTC	CASSVGLQGTTYNEQFF
TRBJ1-1	TRBV6-5	.	.	TGTGCCAGCAGAAGCTTACGGAGCACTGAAGCTTTCTTT	CASRSLRSTEAFF
TRBJ2-2	TRBV5-1	TRBD2	.	TGCGCCAGCGCAGGGACTATTGGGACCGGGGAGCTGTTTTTT	CASAGTIGTGELFF
TRBJ2-7	TRBV19	.	.	TGTGCCAGTAGTATTTCTAGCGCCATTTCCGAGCAGTACTTC	CASSISSAISEQYF
TRBJ2-2	TRBV6-5	.	.	TGTGCCAGCAAAACGGACATTCTAAACACCGGGGAGCTGTTTTTT	CASKTDILNTGELFF
TRBJ2-7	TRBV29-1	TRBD1	.	TGCAGCGTTGAAGACCCGGGACAGTTCTCCTACGAGCAGTACTTC	CSVEDPGQFSYEQYF
TRBJ1-1	TRBV7-8	.	once	TGTGCCAGCAGCTTAGGGTGGTCCTCTAAGAACACTGAAGCTTTCTTT	CASSLGWSSKNTEAFF
TRBJ1-5	TRBV27	.	.	TGTGCCAGCAGTCCCCGGGGTTCTTATAATCAGCCCCAGCATTTT	CASSPRGSYNQPQHF
TRBJ2-3	TRBV24-1	.	.	TGTGCCACCAGTGACCCGACTAGTTTACACACAGATACGCAGTATTTT	CATSDPTSLHTDTQYF
TRBJ2-7	TRBV3-1/TRBV3-2	.	.	TGTGCCAGCAGCCACTTGGGAGGCAACGAGCAGTACTTC	CASSHLGGNEQYF
TRBJ2-7	TRBV7-2	.	.	TGTGCCAGCAGCTTATTCGGGACACTGTCCTACGAGCAGTACTTC	CASSLFGTLSYEQYF
TRBJ1-6	TRBV27	TRBD1	.	TGTGCCAGCAGTGCGGACAGGTCCGCTTCACCCCTCCACTTT	CASSADRSASPLHF
TRBJ2-5	TRBV4-2	TRBD2	.	TGTGCCAGCAGCCAAGATTGGAACGGGGGGCAAGAGACCCAGTACTTC	CASSQDWNGGQETQYF
TRBJ2-3	TRBV5-1	.	.	TGCGCCAGCAGCTTGGAGGGCAGGGGTTGGGATACGCAGTATTTT	CASSLEGRGWDTQYF
TRBJ2-1	TRBV19	TRBD2	.	TGTGCCAGTAGTATGGGGCGGGAGTTGGTTCTCAATGAGCAGTTCTTC	CASSMGRELVLNEQFF
TRBJ2-5	TRBV5-4	.	.	TGTGCCAGCAGCTTAGAGGGAGAGACCCAGTACTTC	CASSLEGETQYF
TRBJ1-2	TRBV6-4	TRBD1	.	TGTGCCACCAAACAGACAGGGGGGGACTATGGCTACACCTTC	CATKQTGGDYGYTF
TRBJ2-7	TRBV5-1	.	.	TGCGCCAGCAGCCGTCCCGACAGCTACTACGAGCAGTACTTC	CASSRPDSYYEQYF
TRBJ1-3	TRBV5-4	.	.	TGTGCCAGCAGCCCGGGAATCTCTGGAAACACCATATATTTT	CASSPGISGNTIYF
TRBJ2-7	TRBV30	TRBD2	.	TGTGCCTGGAGTGTCCGACTAGCGGGAGGCGGGGAGCAGTACTTC	CAWSVRLAGGGEQYF
TRBJ2-7	TRBV18	.	.	TGTGCCAGCTCACCAAGCAGGGCTCGCTACGAGCAGTACTTC	CASSPSRARYEQYF
TRBJ2-7	TRBV28	TRBD1	.	TGTGCCAGCAGTCTCCCGGGACAGGGTGGTCATTTCCGCGAGCAGTACTTC	CASSLPGQGGHFREQYF
TRBJ1-2	TRBV5-8	TRBD1	.	TGTGCCAGCAGCTCCGACCGCGGGACAGGGAGAGGCTACACCTTC	CASSSDRGTGRGYTF
TRBJ2-5	TRBV30	TRBD2	.	TGTGCCTGGAGCAAGAACGGAGCGGGAGTCCGGGGTCGGGAGACCCAGTACTTC	CAWSKNGAGVRGRETQYF
TRBJ1-1	TRBV5-4	.	.	TGTGCCAGCAGCTTCCAAAATGCGGACACTGAAGCTTTCTTT	CASSFQNADTEAFF
TRBJ1-4	TRBV28	.	.	TGTGCCAGCAGTTTCGGAGGAAGAAATGAAAAACTGTTTTTT	CASSFGGRNEKLFF
TRBJ1-2	TRBV9	TRBD1	once	TGTGCCAGCAGCGTAGAAGGACAGGGGGCCTCAGTTGGCTACACCTTC	CASSVEGQGASVGYTF
TRBJ2-3	TRBV18	TRBD2	.	TGTGCCAGCTCACCGAGCCCCCTAGCGGTGAACACAGATACGCAGTATTTT	CASSPSPLAVNTDTQYF
TRBJ2-1	TRBV7-2	TRBD2	.	TGTGCCAGCAGCTCGACTAGCGGGGGCACCAATGAGCAGTTCTTC	CASSSTSGGTNEQFF
TRBJ2-1	TRBV7-9	TRBD2	.	TGTGCCAGCAGCTCACGTACTTCCGGGACTAGCGTTCATGAGCAGTTCTTC	CASSSRTSGTSVHEQFF
TRBJ2-3	TRBV28	TRBD2	.	TGTGCCAGCAGTCCGGGACTAGGGACGCCTAATACGCAGTATTTT	CASSPGLGTPNTQYF
TRBJ1-5	TRBV4-2	.	.	TGTGCCAGCAGCCCGGACGTGAGGGATCAGCCCCAGCATTTT	CASSPDVRDQPQHF
TRBJ2-7	TRBV4-1	.	.	TGCGCCAGCAGCCGCGGACTTTCCTACGAGCAGTACTTC	CASSRGLSYEQYF
TRBJ1-3	TRBV7-9	.	.	TGTGCCAGCAACCCTCCGGGTTCTGACTCTGGAAACACCATATATTTT	CASNPPGSDSGNTIYF
TRBJ2-7	TRBV28	TRBD2	.	TGTGCCAGCAGTTTGCTGACTAGCGGCCTTTACGAGCAGTACTTC	CASSLLTSGLYEQYF